Each of the 32 T cell receptor beta chains below was sequenced from the same sample in a study of Ad26.COV2.S vaccination and SARS-CoV-2 variants. Using immunoSEQ multiplex PCR, the repertoire was profiled, and TCRdb retains in-frame clones only, with some absent. The sample comprises around 400,000 clones, about 88% of which are singletons, and 1.9% rests with the top ten. As to treatment: roughly 18 received Ad26.COV2.S at low or high dose, single or two shots; roughly five received placebo; per-sample allocation not given. Day 63 after the first injection of vaccine or placebo was the sampling time. This material consisted of peripheral blood, taken in a trial of Ad26.COV2.S vaccine versus placebo. These receptors came from a person between 18 and 65 years old who received the Ad26.COV2.S COVID-19 vaccine or a placebo.

This rearrangement joins TRBV18 to TRBJ2-1; 12 bases match TRBD2. Germline V lookup: CDR1 KGHSH, CDR2 LQKENI. The J segment lost 7 bases and the V segment lost 7 bases, leaving 8 bases of the junction unmatched. CDR3 length: 15 amino acids. The CDR3 DNA follows: TGTGCCAGCTTACTACTAGCGGGAGGAGGAAATGAGCAGTTCTTC. The encoded protein is CASLLLAGGGNEQFF.

This clone was seen a few times. The CDR3 DNA reads TGCGCCAGCAGCTTGGAGGACAGGGGCAAACGAAATTCACCCCTCCACTTT. Protein product: CASSLEDRGKRNSPLHF. The chain carries TRBV5-1 and TRBJ1-6, with 9 bases identical to TRBD1. Germline-derived CDR1 and CDR2 are SGHRS and YFSETQ. There are 17 residues in the CDR3. Trimming removed 0 bases from V and 7 bases from J; junction bases left unmatched: 8.

This chain links TRBV12-3 or TRBV12-4 with TRBJ1-2; a possible D gene is TRBD1 (5 bases). The CDR3 is made up of 13 amino acids. Trimming took 4 bases from V and 8 from J, leaving 14 bases between them. The CDR3: CASSYGVKGGYTF. The CDR3 DNA reads TGTGCCAGCAGTTATGGAGTTAAGGGGGGCTACACCTTC.

The V gene is TRBV24-1, the J gene TRBJ1-2; D is uncertain. Per the germline V gene, CDR1 is KGHDR and CDR2 is SFDVKD. The CDR3 is 13 residues long. Trimming took off 3 bases at V and 6 bases at J, with 10 bases between the two ends. The chain's CDR3 is CATSDDPTNGYTF. CDR3 nucleotides: TGTGCCACCAGTGATGACCCAACAAATGGCTACACCTTC.

The chain combines TRBV6-5 with TRBJ2-7; TRBD2 matches at 8 bases. The CDR3 has 14 residues. The V gene end was trimmed by 0 bases and the J gene end by 4 bases; junction bases not matched to a gene: 2. Germline V gives CDR1 MNHEY, CDR2 SVGAGI. This chain's CDR3 is CASSYSSGAYEQYF. The CDR3 DNA follows: TGTGCCAGCAGTTACTCTAGCGGGGCTTACGAGCAGTACTTC.

The chain has TRBV29-1 and TRBJ1-2; 7 bases are a match to TRBD1. This CDR3 is 14 amino acids long. Germline V gene sequence: CDR1 SQVTM, CDR2 ANQGSEA. With 7 bases clipped from V and 0 bases from J, the junction kept 8 bases outside the gene matches. CDR3 sequence (DNA): TGCAGCGCGTGGACAGGCAGCCCTAACTATGGCTACACCTTC. Translated: CSAWTGSPNYGYTF.

This chain links TRBV7-2 with TRBJ2-4, with D perhaps TRBD1 (5 bases). Germline V gives CDR1 SGHTA, CDR2 FQGNSA. V dropped 3 bases and J dropped 1 base, with 7 bases sitting between them. The CDR3 loop spans 14 amino acids. The CDR3 DNA sequence: TGTGCCAGCAGCTTGGGGCCTGCCAAAAACATTCAGTACTTC. Translation gives CASSLGPAKNIQYF.

This clone has just a few counts. The chain uses TRBV6-5 and TRBJ1-5; no clear D gene. The CDR3 runs 15 residues. Germline V gene data show CDR1 as MNHEY and CDR2 as SVGAGI. Trimming shortened V by 3 bases and J by 4 bases, and 13 bases separated the two germline ends. CDR3 loop: CASSYSSKGNQPQHF. Written as DNA, the CDR3 is TGTGCCAGCAGTTATTCAAGCAAAGGGAATCAGCCCCAGCATTTT.

This chain uses TRBV5-1 with TRBJ2-3, with 10 bases matching TRBD2. Per germline, CDR1 SGHRS and CDR2 YFSETQ. The V segment lost 2 bases and the J segment 2 bases; nucleotides outside the gene matches: 2. The CDR3 is made up of 15 amino acids. CDR3 protein: CASSLTSGDTDTQYF. The CDR3 coding sequence is TGCGCCAGCAGCTTAACTAGCGGGGACACAGATACGCAGTATTTT.

The chain couples TRBV7-2 to TRBJ2-1; 8 nucleotides agree with TRBD2. Germline assignment: CDR1 SGHTA and CDR2 FQGNSA. V lost 4 bases to trimming and J lost 7 bases; unmatched junction nucleotides: 15. The CDR3 spans 17 residues. The CDR3 is CASSSNPGGRAANEQFF. DNA for the CDR3: TGTGCCAGCAGCTCAAACCCGGGGGGGAGGGCCGCTAATGAGCAGTTCTTC.

As to this clone: This sample also contains other DNA sequences that code for the same CDR3. The chain is built from TRBV11-2 and TRBJ1-2; weak D call: TRBD1 (6 bases). Per the germline V gene, CDR1 is SGHAT and CDR2 is FQNNGV. Deletions cut 0 bases from V and 5 bases from J, with 7 bases between. CDR3 size: 13 residues. In DNA form, the CDR3 reads TGTGCCAGCAGCTTAGACAGGGGTTATGGCTACACCTTC. This sequence encodes CASSLDRGYGYTF. The complete variable domain, with remaining parts taken from reference TRBV11-2 and TRBJ1-2, reads EAGVAQSPRYKIIEKRQSVAFWCNPISGHATLYWYQQILGQGPKLLIQFQNNGVVDDSQLPKDRFSAERLKGVDSTLKIQPAKLEDSAVYLCASSLDRGYGYTFGSGTRLTVV.

V gene TRBV10-1 combines with J gene TRBJ1-1; D not certain. The germline V gene encodes CDR1 WNHNN and CDR2 SYGVQD (reference sequence). The length of the CDR3 is 13 residues. Trimming pared 2 bases from V and 1 base from J, leaving 5 bases between. The CDR3 here is CASSEERNTEAFF. The CDR3 DNA reads TGCGCCAGCAGTGAGGAAAGGAACACTGAAGCTTTCTTT.

This chain links TRBV30 with TRBJ2-1; TRBD1 aligns across 7 bases. V trimming: 1 base; J trimming: 2 bases; junction bases outside the gene matches: 8. The CDR3 sequence is 16 residues long. Germline CDR1 and CDR2: GTSNPN and SVGIG (reference sequence). The CDR3 region is CAWSARTGFTYNEQFF. The CDR3 DNA sequence: TGTGCCTGGAGTGCAAGGACAGGTTTTACCTACAATGAGCAGTTCTTC.

The genes are TRBV9 and TRBJ1-5; 7 nucleotides agree with TRBD1. J lost 6 bases, V lost 4 bases, and 7 bases had no gene match. This CDR3 has 14 residues. CDR1 is SGDLS and CDR2 is YYNGEE in the germline V gene. The CDR3 DNA reads TGTGCCAGCAGCAAGACAGGGTCGGGTCAGCCCCAGCATTTT. It encodes CASSKTGSGQPQHF.

The rearrangement links TRBV19 to TRBJ1-2; TRBD1 matches at 7 bases. With 6 bases clipped from V and 5 bases from J, the junction kept 9 bases outside the gene matches. CDR1 is LNHDA and CDR2 is SQIVND in the germline V gene (reference sequence). There are 14 residues in the CDR3. The CDR3 region is CASRMGTAAYGYTF. The CDR3 DNA sequence: TGTGCCAGTAGGATGGGGACAGCAGCGTATGGCTACACCTTC. The variable domain in full, completed from reference TRBV19 and TRBJ1-2, reads DGGITQSPKYLFRKEGQNVTLSCEQNLNHDAMYWYRQDPGQGLRLIYYSQIVNDFQKGDIAEGYSVSREKKESFPLTVTSAQKNPTAFYLCASRMGTAAYGYTFGSGTRLTVV.

The rearrangement uses TRBV6-5 and TRBJ1-6; D is possibly TRBD1 (5 bases). Germline CDR1 is MNHEY and CDR2 is SVGAGI. Trimming took off 4 bases at V and 7 bases at J, with 14 bases between the two ends. The CDR3 has 15 residues. The CDR3 region is CASSFGRAVNSPLHF. In DNA form, the CDR3 reads TGTGCCAGCAGTTTCGGCAGGGCGGTAAATTCACCCCTCCACTTT.

This sequence joins TRBV6-5 and TRBJ2-3, with D possibly TRBD2 on 6 matching bases. CDR3 length equals 15 residues. The germline CDR1 and CDR2 sequences are MNHEY and SVGAGI. The V end lost 6 bases, the J end lost 4 bases, and 17 bases lay between the germline ends. This CDR3 is CASRDGSFYADTQYF. CDR3 nucleotide sequence: TGTGCCAGCAGGGACGGGAGCTTCTACGCAGATACGCAGTATTTT.

This chain joins TRBV7-9 and TRBJ2-3; the D gene is possibly TRBD2 (5 bases). CDR1 and CDR2 (germline): SEHNR, FQNEAQ (reference sequence). V lost 8 bases to trimming and J lost 5 bases, with 11 bases between them. The CDR3 totals 12 residues. The CDR3 DNA reads as TGTGCCAGCGAGTGGGAGAGAGATACGCAGTATTTT. It codes for CASEWERDTQYF.

V and J are TRBV6-5 and TRBJ1-2, with 10 positions matching TRBD1. V shed 8 bases, J shed 1 base, and the junction held 7 bases outside the gene matches. The CDR3 is 15 residues long. Germline values: CDR1 MNHEY, CDR2 SVGAGI. The chain's CDR3 is CASRRQGALNYGYTF. CDR3 bases: TGTGCCAGCCGCCGACAGGGGGCCCTTAACTATGGCTACACCTTC.

The J gene is TRBJ2-5, the V gene TRBV4-1; 7 nucleotides line up with TRBD1. This CDR3 spans 13 amino acids. V dropped 5 bases and J dropped 5; count of bases not matched to a gene: 5. Germline V gene data show CDR1 as MGHRA and CDR2 as YSYEKL. The CDR3 sequence is CASSSTGLETQYF. Written as DNA, the CDR3 is TGCGCCAGCAGCTCGACAGGGCTGGAGACCCAGTACTTC.

The genes are TRBV5-8 and TRBJ2-7; the D gene is possibly TRBD1 (7 bases). The CDR3 contains 14 residues. Germline loops: CDR1 SGHTS, CDR2 YDEGEE. Trimming left V 4 bases short and J 0 bases short, with 11 bases between. In DNA form, the CDR3 reads TGTGCCAGCAGCCGCGGGACAGCCTCCTACGAGCAGTACTTC. It translates to CASSRGTASYEQYF.

The V call is TRBV7-2, the J call TRBJ2-6; TRBD1 is a possible D gene (5 bases). With 1 base removed from V and 0 bases from J, the gap between germline ends came to 7 bases. The germline V gene has CDR1 SGHTA and CDR2 FQGNSA. This CDR3 comprises 16 residues. The CDR3 here is CASSLGQSSGANVLTF. The CDR3 bases are TGTGCCAGCAGCTTAGGACAGAGCTCTGGGGCCAACGTCCTGACTTTC.

The chain is built from TRBV4-3 and TRBJ2-7; D is tentatively TRBD1 or TRBD2 (6 bases each). Deletions cut 0 bases from V and 2 bases from J, with 17 bases between. The CDR3 has 17 amino acids. Germline V lookup: CDR1 LGHNA, CDR2 YSLEER. CDR3 residues: CASSQDRLWRDTYEQYF. The DNA for the CDR3 is TGCGCCAGCAGCCAAGACCGCTTATGGCGGGACACCTACGAGCAGTACTTC.

This clone was counted a single time. The chain is built from TRBV7-6 and TRBJ2-7; 15 nucleotides match TRBD2. V dropped 5 bases and J dropped 6; count of bases not matched to a gene: 5. Per the germline V gene, CDR1 is SGHVS and CDR2 is FNYEAQ. The CDR3 is 15 amino acids. The CDR3: CASSPGLAGGVEQYF. CDR3 sequence (DNA): TGTGCCAGCAGCCCCGGACTAGCGGGAGGGGTCGAGCAGTACTTC.

CDR3 amino acids: CASSPRTSNVNEQFF. The CDR3 bases are TGTGCCAGCAGCCCCCGGACTAGCAACGTCAATGAGCAGTTCTTC. The genes are TRBV4-2 and TRBJ2-1; TRBD2 agrees at 8 bases. The ends lost 4 bases at V and 6 bases at J; junction bases unmatched: 8. This CDR3 spans 15 amino acids. Per germline, CDR1 LGHNA and CDR2 YNFKEQ.

The chain has TRBV18 and TRBJ1-2; 7 positions agree with TRBD1. The germline CDR1 and CDR2 sequences are KGHSH and LQKENI. With 3 bases clipped from V and 6 bases from J, the junction kept 10 bases outside the gene matches. This CDR3 is 15 amino acids long. The CDR3 here is CASSPPGQPSDGYTF. The CDR3 DNA is TGTGCCAGCTCACCGCCGGGACAGCCATCGGATGGCTACACCTTC.

This chain uses TRBV7-9 with TRBJ1-1; perhaps TRBD1 as D (5 bases). Trimming took off 4 bases at V and 2 bases at J, with 11 bases between the two ends. This CDR3 comprises 14 residues. The germline V gene has CDR1 SEHNR and CDR2 FQNEAQ (reference sequence). The CDR3 bases are TGTGCCAGCAGCTCTAGCGGGGGTAACACTGAAGCTTTCTTT. Protein: CASSSSGGNTEAFF.

This chain connects TRBV7-2 to TRBJ1-1; no clear D. V was trimmed by 1 base and J by 14 bases, leaving 11 bases between them. This CDR3 is 11 amino acids long. Per germline, CDR1 SGHTA and CDR2 FQGNSA. The CDR3 is CASSLGRLGFF. The CDR3 coding sequence is TGTGCCAGCAGCTTAGGTCGACTTGGGTTCTTT. The full variable domain, in which reference TRBV7-2 and TRBJ1-1 provide the parts outside the CDR3, is GAGVSQSPSNKVTEKGKDVELRCDPISGHTALYWYRQSLGQGLEFLIYFQGNSAPDKSGLPSDRFSAERTGGSVSTLTIQRTQQEDSAVYLCASSLGRLGFFGQGTRLTVV.

This sequence joins TRBV5-1 and TRBJ1-6; the D is unclear. Germline values: CDR1 SGHRS, CDR2 YFSETQ. V lost 0 bases and J 9 bases, leaving 13 bases between the germline ends. The CDR3 totals 15 residues. CDR3 bases: TGCGCCAGCAGCTTGGCGGGAGCGGTGATTTCACCCCTCCACTTT. This sequence encodes CASSLAGAVISPLHF.

The chain recombines TRBV3-1 (or the pseudogene TRBV3-2) with TRBJ2-7; possibly TRBD1 for D (6 bases). Trimming left V 6 bases short and J 1 base short, with 19 bases between. The CDR3 totals 16 residues. In germline, CDR1 is LGHDT, CDR2 YNNKEL (reference sequence). DNA for the CDR3: TGTGCCAGCAGTCAAAGAGACAGGCGGTATTCCTACGAGCAGTACTTC. It is translated as CASSQRDRRYSYEQYF.

The chain joins TRBV5-1 to TRBJ1-2; D is undetermined. This CDR3 comprises 16 residues. V was trimmed by 0 bases and J by 0 bases, leaving 12 bases between them. The V gene's germline CDR1 is SGHRS and CDR2 YFSETQ. The CDR3 spells CASSLVLGSSNYGYTF. CDR3 DNA: TGCGCCAGCAGCTTGGTTCTAGGATCGTCTAACTATGGCTACACCTTC.

The gene calls are TRBV6-5 and TRBJ2-7; perhaps TRBD2 as D (7 bases). Between the trimmed V and J ends, which lost 6 bases and 0 bases, there was a span of 15 bases. Germline V gene lookup returns CDR1 MNHEY and CDR2 SVGAGI. This CDR3 comprises 15 residues. The CDR3 is CASSPGGGLSYEQYF. In DNA form, the CDR3 reads TGTGCCAGCAGCCCGGGGGGCGGGCTCTCCTACGAGCAGTACTTC.